This TCR beta chain was sequenced for a study of CD8 T cells in ankylosing spondylitis. Germline V gene sequence: CDR1 SGHRS, CDR2 YFSETQ. The CDR3 runs to 15 residues. V shed 4 bases, J shed 5 bases, and the junction held 4 bases outside the gene matches. TCRdb re-derived calls from the 5' RACE reads in MiXCR, one entry per CDR3 protein. Of 150,000 to 200,000 distinct CDR3 sequences listed, about 16% are singletons. This clonotype was seen a handful of times. Sequenced material: blood, either unsorted or a sorted T cell fraction (not recorded which). The receptor's source is a male donor with ankylosing spondylitis or in good health (not recorded which). The chain uses TRBV5-1 and TRBJ2-3, with 13 nucleotides matching TRBD2. CDR3 DNA sequence: TGCGCCAGCAGCCAAGGACTAGCGGGAGTAGATACGCAGTATTTT. Amino acids: CASSQGLAGVDTQYF.